The 10 T cell receptor beta chains below all came from one sample that was sequenced in a study of T cell responses to AZD1222 COVID-19 vaccine. TCRdb keeps only in-frame clones here, not all; method: immunoSEQ multiplex PCR. The table records about 180,000 clones, around 90% of them present only once. The material was peripheral blood, obtained 28 days after the second AZD1222 dose. The receptors were sampled from an adult who received the AZD1222 COVID-19 vaccine.

The rearrangement joins TRBV12-3 or TRBV12-4 to TRBJ2-5, with 7 bases that match TRBD1. V trimming: 7 bases; J trimming: 2 bases; junction bases outside the gene matches: 4. The CDR3 has 13 amino acids. CDR3 bases: TGTGCCAGCACTAACAGGGGACAAGAGACCCAGTACTTC. Amino acids: CASTNRGQETQYF.

J is TRBJ1-1 and V is TRBV28, with TRBD1 matching 9 bases. Per the germline V gene, CDR1 is MDHEN and CDR2 is SYDVKM. There are 15 residues in the CDR3. V lost 6 bases and J lost 1; bases outside the gene matches: 6. The CDR3, as DNA: TGTGCCAGCAGGAGGACAGGGGTCGGGAACACTGAAGCTTTCTTT. Amino acids: CASRRTGVGNTEAFF.

This chain connects TRBV5-1 to TRBJ1-6; no reliable D call. V gave up 5 bases and J gave up 6 bases, with 12 bases separating them. Germline CDR1 is SGHRS and CDR2 is YFSETQ. The CDR3 extends over 14 amino acids. In DNA form, the CDR3 reads TGCGCCAGCAGTCCTGACGGAATTAATTCACCCCTCCACTTT. Its translation is CASSPDGINSPLHF.

The chain is built from TRBV16 and TRBJ1-6; the D is unclear. The CDR3 totals 13 residues. CDR1 is KGHSY and CDR2 is FQNENV in the germline V gene. V was clipped by 0 bases and J by 8 bases, with 5 bases between them. CDR3 nucleotide sequence: TGTGCCAGCAGCCAATCGTTGGATTCACCCCTCCACTTT. Translating gives CASSQSLDSPLHF.

This clone was counted only a few times. The rearrangement joins TRBV30 to TRBJ1-2; D unresolved. CDR3 length equals 12 residues. The V end was cut by 0 bases, the J end by 5 bases, with 7 bases between. Per germline, CDR1 GTSNPN and CDR2 SVGIG (reference sequence). Here the CDR3 reads CAWSVLSYGYTF. DNA of the CDR3: TGTGCCTGGAGTGTACTTAGTTATGGCTACACCTTC.

The rearrangement joins TRBV28 to TRBJ2-7, with unresolved D. This CDR3 comprises 12 residues. V gave up 7 bases and J gave up 7 bases, with 14 bases separating them. Looked up from germline, CDR1 is MDHEN and CDR2 is SYDVKM. DNA of the CDR3: TGTGCCAGCAAAGAGGCAGGTCTTGAGCAGTACTTC. Protein product: CASKEAGLEQYF.

The chain links TRBV7-8 to TRBJ2-7; D not resolved. CDR1 and CDR2 from the germline V gene are SGHVS and FQNEAQ. The ends were cut back, 8 bases at V and 5 bases at J, with 13 bases in the middle. The length of the CDR3 is 12 residues. The CDR3 DNA follows: TGTGCCAGCGGCCACCAGGACCACGAGCAGTACTTC. This encodes CASGHQDHEQYF.

The chain links TRBV5-4 to TRBJ2-7; 7 bases match TRBD1. This CDR3 contains 13 residues. Germline V gene sequence: CDR1 SGHNT, CDR2 YYREEE (reference sequence). Trimming removed 4 bases from V and 6 bases from J; junction bases left unmatched: 7. This CDR3 is CASSPQGVGEQYF. CDR3 coding DNA: TGTGCCAGCAGCCCCCAGGGGGTAGGCGAGCAGTACTTC.

The V gene is TRBV29-1, the J gene TRBJ2-3; D gene unclear. CDR3 length: 12 residues. The germline V gene encodes CDR1 SQVTM and CDR2 ANQGSEA. The V end was cut by 7 bases, the J end by 2 bases, with 10 bases between. The CDR3 DNA follows: TGCAGCGGGCTTATCGCCACAGATACGCAGTATTTT. Translating it yields CSGLIATDTQYF.

This clone was observed once. V usage is TRBV5-1 and J usage is TRBJ2-1; 14 bases are shared with TRBD2. After removal of 4 bases from V and 10 bases from J, the junction contained 10 bases not matched to a gene. The CDR3 contains 16 residues. Germline V gene lookup returns CDR1 SGHRS and CDR2 YFSETQ. CDR3 sequence (DNA): TGCGCCAGCAGCCCCCTGACTAGCGGGGGGGCACGGGAGCAGTTCTTC. Translating gives CASSPLTSGGAREQFF. Using reference TRBV5-1 and TRBJ2-1 for the parts outside the CDR3, the full variable domain is KAGVTQTPRYLIKTRGQQVTLSCSPISGHRSVSWYQQTPGQGLQFLFEYFSETQRNKGNFPGRFSGRQFSNSRSEMNVSTLELGDSALYLCASSPLTSGGAREQFFGPGTRLTVL.